This record looks at one T cell receptor beta chain sequence and its context. TCRdb keeps only in-frame clones here, not all; method: immunoSEQ multiplex PCR. The sample includes 45,000 to 60,000 clones, roughly 84% of them seen just once. The sample comes from a study of T cells in tumors after PD-1 blockade. Study information: During anti-PD-1 treatment, some patients continued daily vismodegib 150 mg. Peripheral blood samples averaged approximately 33,000 unique clonotypes and some 100,000 templates.

Germline CDR1 reads WNHNN; CDR2 reads SYGVQD (reference sequence). This CDR3 contains 12 residues. The V and J ends lost 6 bases and 2 bases respectively, with 8 bases between them. This clonotype was obtained from a human donor with advanced basal cell or squamous cell carcinoma (not recorded which). The V and J genes are TRBV10-1 and TRBJ2-7; D assignment may be TRBD1 or TRBD2 (5 bases each). The material was PBMCs, obtained before anti-PD-1 therapy. In nucleotides, the CDR3 is TGCGCCAGCAGGGGACGGACCTACGAGCAGTACTTC. Residues: CASRGRTYEQYF.